The present entry profiles one T cell receptor (beta chain) with its context. Its antigen is undetermined. With 0 bases removed from V and 0 bases from J, the gap between germline ends came to 6 bases. CDR1 and CDR2 (germline): SGHRS, YFSETQ. CDR3 size: 14 residues. Here immunoSEQ multiplex PCR was the method, and the copy in TCRdb shows in-frame clones only, minus some. The repertoire has about 130,000 clones, nearly 95% of them found once; the top ten carry roughly 0.19%. The record originates from a study of graft-versus-host responses after intestinal transplantation. Study results and limitations: GvH clones turned up in recipient marrow; some had shown up first in ileum or blood.

The chain links TRBV5-1 to TRBJ2-5; D possibly corresponds to TRBD1 (6 bases). This TCR was sampled from a human donor who received an intestinal transplant. Here the sequenced sample was unstimulated CD4+ T cells sorted from spleen or lymph node cells, taken before intestinal transplant. CDR3 DNA sequence: TGCGCCAGCAGCTTGGGGGACAACCAAGAGACCCAGTACTTC. Its protein product is CASSLGDNQETQYF.